These 14 T cell receptor beta chains were all obtained from the same sample, sequenced in a study of neoadjuvant anti-PD-1 for oral cavity cancer. Profiling relied on immunoSEQ multiplex PCR, and the TCRdb table lists in-frame clones only, not all of them. The table has tens of thousands of clones, about three quarters seen once. Regarding time point: after neoadjuvant nivolumab, at surgical resection. Sequencing used PBMCs, obtained after nivolumab (anti-PD-1) treatment. Receptors originate from a person aged 35-79 years with oral cavity squamous cell carcinoma.

The chain uses TRBV6-1 and TRBJ2-5; the D call may be TRBD1 or TRBD2 (7 bases each). Between the trimmed V and J ends, which lost 0 bases and 1 base, there was a span of 12 bases. CDR3 length equals 16 residues. The germline V gene encodes CDR1 MNHNS and CDR2 SASEGT. This CDR3 is CASSEATGEGQETQYF. The CDR3 nucleotides are TGTGCCAGCAGTGAAGCAACAGGGGAGGGCCAAGAGACCCAGTACTTC.

V and J are TRBV7-3 and TRBJ2-2, with D maybe TRBD2 (5 bases). The germline V and J ends were trimmed by 3 bases and 4 bases, with 18 bases remaining between them. This CDR3 spans 17 amino acids. Germline values: CDR1 SGHTA, CDR2 FQGTGA. CDR3 region: CASSFNLLAAGTGELFF. The CDR3 DNA reads TGTGCCAGCAGCTTTAACCTTCTAGCAGCAGGCACCGGGGAGCTGTTTTTT.

As to this clone: The junction and the germline gene differ at one end; a read error may be behind it. The rearrangement uses TRBV6-1 and TRBJ1-6; D remains ambiguous. CDR1 and CDR2 from the germline V gene are MNHNS and SASEGT. The CDR3 is 15 amino acids. CDR3 sequence (DNA): TGTGCCAGCAATGAATTAGGGTTCGGGAATTCACCCCTCCACTTT. Its protein is CASNELGFGNSPLHF.

This chain links TRBV4-1 with TRBJ2-1, with 7 bases fitting TRBD2. The junction had 16 bases not matched to a gene; V was cut back by 3 bases and J by 2 bases. Germline CDR1 MGHRA, CDR2 YSYEKL. The CDR3 has 19 residues. The CDR3: CASSHLPPGGGPPYNEQFF. The DNA for the CDR3 is TGCGCCAGCAGCCACCTCCCCCCGGGAGGAGGGCCCCCCTACAATGAGCAGTTCTTC.

This sequence joins TRBV9 and TRBJ1-2; D possibly corresponds to TRBD1 (5 bases). CDR1 SGDLS and CDR2 YYNGEE come from the germline V gene. This CDR3 comprises 15 residues. Trimming took 4 bases from V and 4 from J, leaving 17 bases between them. CDR3 DNA sequence: TGTGCCAGCAGCCGACAGCAAGTAGGGGCCTATGGCTACACCTTC. Translation gives CASSRQQVGAYGYTF.

This chain links TRBV4-2 with TRBJ2-3; no clear D. The CDR3 is 14 residues long. V was clipped by 4 bases and J by 4 bases, with 12 bases between them. Germline lookup yields CDR1 LGHNA and CDR2 YNFKEQ. The CDR3 coding sequence is TGTGCCAGCAGCCCCCGGGCCCTGGCAGATACGCAGTATTTT. Amino acid sequence: CASSPRALADTQYF.

This clone was picked up a small number of times. The chain combines TRBV7-4 with TRBJ2-7, with 7 bases that match TRBD2. Germline trimming cut 5 bases from V and 4 bases from J; bases unmatched to any gene: 14. Per the germline V gene, CDR1 is SGHVT and CDR2 is SQSDAQ. The CDR3 has 16 amino acids. The CDR3 protein is CASSAGDGKRGYEQYF. CDR3 sequence (DNA): TGTGCCAGCAGCGCGGGGGATGGGAAAAGGGGTTACGAGCAGTACTTC. The whole variable domain, filled in from reference TRBV7-4 and TRBJ2-7, reads GAGVSQSPRYKVAKRGRDVALRCDSISGHVTLYWYRQTLGQGSEVLTYSQSDAQRDKSGRPSGRFSAERPERSVSTLKIQRTEQGDSAVYLCASSAGDGKRGYEQYFGPGTRLTVT.

J is TRBJ2-1 and V is TRBV6-1; either TRBD1 or TRBD2 may supply D (6 bases each). There are 16 residues in the CDR3. Trimming cost V 3 bases and J 4 bases, with 16 bases left between them. CDR1 is MNHNS and CDR2 is SASEGT in the germline V gene. The CDR3 loop is CASSENTGGPYNEQFF. The CDR3 DNA is TGTGCCAGCAGTGAGAATACTGGGGGGCCTTACAATGAGCAGTTCTTC.

This clone has only a few counts. In DNA form, the CDR3 reads TGTGCCAGTAGTATAGCCTCTACAGGGGGCTATGGCTACACCTTC. It encodes CASSIASTGGYGYTF. This chain uses TRBV19 with TRBJ1-2, with 8 bases identical to TRBD1. In germline, CDR1 is LNHDA, CDR2 SQIVND (reference sequence). After removal of 1 base from V and 4 bases from J, the junction contained 5 bases not matched to a gene. The CDR3 has 15 residues.

The gene calls are TRBV9 and TRBJ1-6, with D hard to call. In germline, CDR1 is SGDLS, CDR2 YYNGEE. The CDR3 length is 14 residues. V was cut by 2 bases and J by 7 bases, with 10 bases left in between. CDR3 region: CASSVSRGNSPLHF. The CDR3 nucleotides read TGTGCCAGCAGCGTGTCCAGAGGCAATTCACCCCTCCACTTT.

This chain links TRBV18 with TRBJ1-4; TRBD1 might be the D (5 bases). Looked up from germline, CDR1 is KGHSH and CDR2 is LQKENI. The CDR3 runs 15 residues. The germline V and J ends were trimmed by 5 bases and 7 bases, with 17 bases remaining between them. This CDR3 is CASSVRQKSGEKLFF. CDR3 nucleotides: TGTGCCAGCTCAGTGAGACAGAAATCGGGTGAAAAACTGTTTTTT.

This sequence joins TRBV11-2 and TRBJ1-1; 10 nucleotides agree with TRBD1. The V gene's germline CDR1 is SGHAT and CDR2 FQNNGV. The CDR3 extends over 17 amino acids. Trimming took 5 bases from V and 4 from J; bases not matched to a gene: 13. The CDR3 nucleotides read TGTGCCAGCAGCCCCCAGGGCCTGGGACAGGGGAGCACTGAAGCTTTCTTT. Translated: CASSPQGLGQGSTEAFF.

V usage is TRBV19 and J usage is TRBJ2-7; D is possibly TRBD2 (5 bases). CDR1 is LNHDA, CDR2 SQIVND, per germline (reference sequence). Trimming took 3 bases from V and 0 from J, leaving 12 bases between them. The CDR3 loop spans 15 amino acids. CDR3 bases: TGTGCCAGTAGTATCGGACGGGAAGACTCCTACGAGCAGTACTTC. It is translated as CASSIGREDSYEQYF.

The J gene is TRBJ1-1, the V gene TRBV5-1; the D gene is possibly TRBD1 (5 bases). The V gene's germline CDR1 is SGHRS and CDR2 YFSETQ. CDR3 length: 14 residues. Trimming pared 2 bases from V and 1 base from J, leaving 9 bases between. The CDR3 sequence: CASSLNGGNTEAFF. The DNA of the CDR3 is TGCGCCAGCAGCTTAAACGGGGGGAACACTGAAGCTTTCTTT.